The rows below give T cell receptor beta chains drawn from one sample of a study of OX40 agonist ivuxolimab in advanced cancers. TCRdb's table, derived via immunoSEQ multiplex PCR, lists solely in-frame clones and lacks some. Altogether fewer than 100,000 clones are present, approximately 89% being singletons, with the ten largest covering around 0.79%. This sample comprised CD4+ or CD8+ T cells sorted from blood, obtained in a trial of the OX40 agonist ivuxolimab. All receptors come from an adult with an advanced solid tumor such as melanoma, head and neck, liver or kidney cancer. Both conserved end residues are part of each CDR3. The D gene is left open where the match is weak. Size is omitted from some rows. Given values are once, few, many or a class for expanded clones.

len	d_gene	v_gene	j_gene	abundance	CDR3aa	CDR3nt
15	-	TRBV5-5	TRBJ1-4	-	CASSLVGGRGEKLFF	TGTGCCAGCAGCTTGGTTGGGGGACGGGGAGAAAAACTGTTTTTT
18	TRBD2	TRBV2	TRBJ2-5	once	CASNPGTSGSPFQETQYF	TGTGCCAGCAACCCAGGAACTAGCGGGAGCCCATTTCAAGAGACCCAGTACTTC
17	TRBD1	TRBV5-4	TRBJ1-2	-	CASSPGQGGRSNYGYTF	TGTGCCAGCAGCCCTGGACAGGGAGGGCGATCGAACTATGGCTACACCTTC
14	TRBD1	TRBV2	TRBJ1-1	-	CASSEEQGIAEAFF	TGTGCCAGCAGTGAAGAACAGGGGATCGCTGAAGCTTTCTTT
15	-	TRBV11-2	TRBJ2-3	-	CASSLVRANTDTQYF	TGTGCCAGCAGCTTAGTCAGGGCGAACACAGATACGCAGTATTTT
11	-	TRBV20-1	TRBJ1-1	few	CSANPRAEAFF	TGCAGTGCTAACCCGAGGGCCGAAGCTTTCTTT
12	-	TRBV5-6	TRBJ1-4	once	CASSLPQGKLFF	TGTGCCAGCAGCCTCCCCCAAGGAAAACTGTTTTTT
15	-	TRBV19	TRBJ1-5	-	CASSIVPAGAQPQHF	TGTGCCAGTAGTATAGTACCGGCAGGGGCTCAGCCCCAGCATTTT
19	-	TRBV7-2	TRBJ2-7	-	CASSLASNKMPDRHYEQYF	TGTGCCAGCAGCTTAGCGTCTAATAAAATGCCTGACAGACACTACGAGCAGTACTTC
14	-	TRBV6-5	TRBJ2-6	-	CATRGMGGANVLTF	TGTGCCACGAGGGGGATGGGGGGGGCCAACGTCCTGACTTTC